The TCR beta chain described here comes from a study of HIV-infected patients and healthy controls. On the study more broadly: By the second bleed, viral load was undetectable in about 65% of the 16 patients. Regarding the study as a whole: Significant mean usage differences between HIV-infected patients and controls involved eight alpha and eight beta V genes. Healthy control repertoires had roughly threefold more distinct CDR3s than untreated HIV+ repertoires, and higher Shannon diversity.

Alpha and beta constant-region primers primed reverse transcription of around 500 ng RNA. Separate chain-specific third strand synthesis with multiplexing indices produced the alpha and beta libraries. Each CDR3 protein is one row after TCRdb ran MiXCR on the 5' RACE reads. The sample lists thousands of distinct CDR3 sequences; about 22% were seen once. In its sample, this clonotype is large. The antigen is not known. The repertoire came from unfractionated whole blood and reflected all unsorted peripheral T cells. Trimming took 2 bases from V and 0 from J, leaving 14 bases between them. The CDR3 is 17 amino acids. The germline gives CDR1 SEHNR, CDR2 FQNEAQ (reference sequence).

The receptor was isolated from an adult with HIV infection. The sample consisted of blood, taken before antiretroviral therapy. This chain links TRBV7-9 with TRBJ2-1; unclear D gene. CDR3 nucleotide sequence: TGTGCCAGCAGCTTATCATCCCCGCCCAACTCCTACAATGAGCAGTTCTTC. This translates into CASSLSSPPNSYNEQFF.